Below, 11 T cell receptor beta chains from the same sample are listed, as sequenced in a study of T cell repertoires in cytomegalovirus infection (dated by TCRdb to the late 2010s). The treatment or condition tag for this specimen amounts to: in vitro stimulation with specific CMV peptide epitopes to enrich CMV-specific T cells. These receptors have no identified antigens. Sequencing instrument: Illumina HiSeq 1500. Using fastp trimming at Q25 and MiXCR clonotype assembly, TCRdb reanalyzed the public sequencing data and kept in-frame beta chains. Each entry merges the rows of one CDR3 protein and shows their most common DNA and genes. This sample has about 220,000 distinct CDR3 sequences in its table, and about 40% of those were observed once. The ten top clones hold 55% to 60% of the sample. The sample here was CD8+ T cells from cultured PBMCs, taken from culture after CMV antigen stimulation. These receptors were collected from a human donor in good health (CMV status not recorded). Some clones in this sample may be carry-over from other donors' samples.

V gene TRBV6-1 combines with J gene TRBJ2-2; D uncertain. Germline assignment: CDR1 MNHNS and CDR2 SASEGT. This CDR3 region has 14 residues. Deletions cut 8 bases from V and 1 base from J, with 11 bases between. CDR3 sequence: CASALQLNTGELFF. DNA for the CDR3: TGTGCCAGCGCTTTACAACTGAACACCGGGGAGCTGTTTTTT.

This clonotype was seen a handful of times. The chain employs TRBV3-1 and TRBJ2-5; 9 nucleotides line up with TRBD1. The CDR3 has 15 amino acids. J gave up 1 base and V 1 base, and 1 base lay outside the gene matches. Germline lookup yields CDR1 LGHDT and CDR2 YNNKEL (reference sequence). The CDR3 loop is CASSQVGQGQETQYF. CDR3 DNA sequence: TGTGCCAGCAGCCAAGTGGGACAGGGCCAAGAGACCCAGTACTTC.

In its sample, this clonotype was seen once. CDR3 sequence: CASSSTWDGTYEQYF. The CDR3 coding sequence is TGTGCCAGCAGCTCGACGTGGGACGGTACTTACGAGCAGTACTTC. This rearrangement joins TRBV7-2 to TRBJ2-7; D is possibly TRBD1 or TRBD2 (5 bases each). The germline CDR1 and CDR2 sequences are SGHTA and FQGNSA. Trimming pared 4 bases from V and 4 bases from J, leaving 17 bases between. This CDR3 has 15 amino acids.

This clonotype has only a few counts. The chain has TRBV27 and TRBJ2-3, with 7 bases lining up with TRBD2. Germline trimming cut 4 bases from V and 4 bases from J; bases unmatched to any gene: 11. The CDR3 has 16 amino acids. CDR1 MNHEY and CDR2 SMNVEV come from the germline V gene (reference sequence). The CDR3 DNA follows: TGTGCCAGCAGTTCCCTAGCGGACCCGTCTCCAGATACGCAGTATTTT. It yields the protein CASSSLADPSPDTQYF.

The CDR3 DNA follows: TGTGCCAGCCGCCAGGGACGCCGGGAGAAGTACTTC. This codes for CASRQGRREKYF. This chain connects TRBV6-1 to TRBJ2-7; D perhaps matches TRBD2 (6 bases). Germline CDR1 is MNHNS and CDR2 is SASEGT. This CDR3 spans 12 amino acids. With 8 bases removed from V and 11 bases from J, the gap between germline ends came to 19 bases.

The J gene is TRBJ1-2, the V gene TRBV12-3 or TRBV12-4; D is undetermined. V shed 5 bases and J shed 0 bases, with 7 bases lying between them. The CDR3 covers 13 residues. The CDR3 nucleotides read TGTGCCAGCAGTCCGACACCTAACTATGGCTACACCTTC. Translation gives CASSPTPNYGYTF.

The chain uses TRBV27 and TRBJ2-7; possibly TRBD1 for D (7 bases). V lost 6 bases to trimming and J lost 3 bases, with 27 bases between them. Per the germline V gene, CDR1 is MNHEY and CDR2 is SMNVEV (reference sequence). The CDR3 sequence is 18 residues long. The CDR3 loop is CASRPTGTVRLVVYEQYF. CDR3 DNA: TGTGCCAGCAGGCCGACCGGGACAGTAAGACTAGTGGTCTACGAGCAGTACTTC.

This clonotype has more than one count but fewer than ten. The J gene is TRBJ2-1, the V gene TRBV7-3; D possibly corresponds to TRBD2 (5 bases). V was trimmed by 2 bases and J by 7 bases, leaving 24 bases between them. There are 18 residues in the CDR3. CDR1 and CDR2 from the germline V gene are SGHTA and FQGTGA. CDR3 region: CASSLEGALGWGRNEQFF. The CDR3 DNA reads as TGTGCCAGCAGCTTAGAGGGCGCCTTGGGATGGGGAAGGAATGAGCAGTTCTTC.

The chain carries TRBV10-3 and TRBJ1-1, with D possibly TRBD1 on 5 matching bases. Per germline, CDR1 ENHRY and CDR2 SYGVKD. V lost 5 bases and J lost 1, with 17 bases in between. The CDR3 consists of 16 residues. The DNA of the CDR3 is TGTGCCATCAGTCTTAAGGGCAGGGTTCGGAACACTGAAGCTTTCTTT. Translation: CAISLKGRVRNTEAFF.

The CDR3 DNA sequence: TGTGCCAGCAGCCAGACACTACAGGAGTATTTAGAGACCCAGTACTTC. This translates into CASSQTLQEYLETQYF. The chain recombines TRBV28 with TRBJ2-5, with D possibly matching TRBD1 (5 bases). Per the germline V gene, CDR1 is MDHEN and CDR2 is SYDVKM. This CDR3 is built from 16 residues. The V gene lost 6 bases and the J gene lost 4 bases, with 21 bases spanning the gap.

This clonotype showed up just a few times. This sequence joins TRBV6-1 and TRBJ1-2; 10 nucleotides match TRBD1. This CDR3 is 16 amino acids long. Looked up from germline, CDR1 is MNHNS and CDR2 is SASEGT. The V and J ends lost 1 base and 4 bases, in that order; junction bases with no gene match: 6. CDR3 amino acids: CASSEGDRGLIYGYTF. CDR3 nucleotides: TGTGCCAGCAGTGAAGGAGACAGGGGGCTCATCTATGGCTACACCTTC.